This TCR beta chain is from a study of control samples from healthy donors and cancer patients. Clones were sequenced by immunoSEQ multiplex PCR, and TCRdb holds only the in-frame ones, with some missing. The sample holds about 180,000 clones; more than 80% are singletons and the top ten take over 1.1%. Trimming pared 5 bases from V and 4 bases from J, leaving 12 bases between. Germline V lookup: CDR1 MDHEN, CDR2 SYDVKM. The CDR3 sequence is 15 residues long. This sequence joins TRBV28 and TRBJ2-6; no clear D gene. The receptor was isolated from a man younger than 45 in good health. Sequencing used blood. Here the CDR3 DNA reads TGTGCCAGCAGTCCTGACTGGTGGGGGGCCAACGTCCTGACTTTC. This sequence encodes CASSPDWWGANVLTF.